The 8 T cell receptor beta chains below come from one sample, sequenced in a study of shared clonotypes between healthy human individuals. Profiled with immunoSEQ multiplex PCR; TCRdb holds only in-frame clones, not every one. The sample lists about 2.4 million clones, 93% occurring once. Sequenced sample: naive CD4+ T cells from PBMCs. Described subset: CD45RA+ positively selected. The receptors shown here come from a man younger than 30 in good health. Some clones in this sample may be carry-over from other donors' samples.

This clone was observed a single time. This chain links TRBV7-9 with TRBJ2-1; D is perhaps TRBD2 (6 bases). In germline, CDR1 is SEHNR, CDR2 FQNEAQ (reference sequence). Trimming stripped 5 bases from V and 12 bases from J, with 26 bases between. This CDR3 comprises 16 residues. The CDR3 protein is CASSPMGLPGFLGQFF. In DNA form, the CDR3 reads TGTGCCAGCAGCCCCATGGGACTCCCCGGTTTTCTGGGGCAGTTCTTC.

This chain uses TRBV5-4 with TRBJ1-2, with D hard to call. V was shortened by 0 bases and J by 3 bases, with 9 bases between the two germline ends. The CDR3 is 14 amino acids. CDR1 is SGHNT and CDR2 is YYREEE in the germline V gene (reference sequence). This CDR3 is CASSLAGSYYGYTF. The CDR3, as DNA: TGTGCCAGCAGCTTGGCCGGGAGTTACTATGGCTACACCTTC.

This clone was counted a few times. The V call is TRBV10-2, the J call TRBJ1-5; 11 bases fit TRBD1. The CDR3 consists of 16 residues. CDR1 and CDR2 (germline): WSHSY, SAAADI. The ends lost 5 bases at V and 1 base at J; junction bases unmatched: 4. The CDR3 loop reads CASSPGTGGSNQPQHF. The CDR3, as DNA: TGCGCCAGCAGTCCTGGGACAGGGGGAAGCAATCAGCCCCAGCATTTT.

This chain connects TRBV30 to TRBJ2-3, with a tentative D call TRBD2 (6 bases). The CDR3 has 16 amino acids. The germline V gene encodes CDR1 GTSNPN and CDR2 SVGIG (reference sequence). V lost 1 base, J lost 2 bases, and 16 bases lay in between. The CDR3 DNA is TGTGCCTGGAGTGCCCGGGACTCTGCTTTCACAGATACGCAGTATTTT. It is translated as CAWSARDSAFTDTQYF.

V is TRBV7-9 and J is TRBJ2-5, with 10 bases that match TRBD1. The CDR3 contains 15 residues. From germline, CDR1 is SEHNR and CDR2 FQNEAQ (reference sequence). V was clipped by 5 bases and J by 4 bases; unmatched bases: 7. DNA for the CDR3: TGTGCCAGCAGCCGTAAGACAGGGGGCCGAGAGACCCAGTACTTC. Protein: CASSRKTGGRETQYF.

The chain is built from TRBV27 and TRBJ1-2; weak D call: TRBD1 (6 bases). Germline CDR1 and CDR2: MNHEY and SMNVEV (reference sequence). The CDR3 totals 15 residues. V shed 0 bases and J shed 7 bases, with 15 bases lying between them. The CDR3 coding sequence is TGTGCCAGCAGTTTATCGGACAGAGGTCCGGCTGGCTACACCTTC. Residues: CASSLSDRGPAGYTF.

This rearrangement joins TRBV5-4 to TRBJ2-5, with 7 positions matching TRBD2. The germline CDR1 and CDR2 sequences are SGHNT and YYREEE (reference sequence). Unmatched junction bases numbered 12, after V lost 5 bases and J lost 5 bases. The CDR3 spans 15 residues. Written as DNA, the CDR3 is TGTGCCAGCAGTCCCGGAGGTGCGGGAGCTGAGACCCAGTACTTC. This encodes CASSPGGAGAETQYF.

The chain combines TRBV6-1 with TRBJ1-2, with D possibly TRBD1 on 5 matching bases. Deletions cut 4 bases from V and 4 bases from J, with 7 bases between. This CDR3 region has 12 residues. Looked up from germline, CDR1 is MNHNS and CDR2 is SASEGT. CDR3 residues: CASSGDGYGYTF. CDR3 bases: TGTGCCAGCAGTGGGGACGGCTATGGCTACACCTTC.